Below, 29 T cell receptor beta chains from the same sample are listed, as sequenced in a study of tumor-infiltrating lymphocytes in primary liver carcinoma. Scientists recovered RNA and DNA together from around 20-30 mg of unsorted bulk tissue. A primer matching the constant region was used to make TCR beta cDNA from approximately 0.45 ug of total RNA. Three nested multiplex PCR rounds, a slightly modified ARM-PCR method, built the TCR beta libraries. Rounds one and two of PCR, each of about 10 cycles, were primed with TRBV1-TRBV30 forward primers and a C-beta reverse primer. TCRdb independently ran MiXCR on the multiplex PCR reads; one entry per CDR3 protein. The table includes approximately 80,000 distinct CDR3 sequences, roughly 71% detected once. Sequenced input: tumor-adjacent normal liver tissue. The receptors stem from a man aged 35 to 55 with primary liver carcinoma and hepatitis B virus infection.

As regards this clonotype: This likely comes from a read error, as the CDR3 has no conserved phenylalanine or tryptophan at its end. The chain carries TRBV6-6 and TRBJ2-1; tentatively, D is TRBD1 (6 bases). This CDR3 has 16 residues. The ends were cut back, 4 bases at V and 1 base at J, with 14 bases in the middle. Germline lookup yields CDR1 MNHNY and CDR2 SVGAGI (reference sequence). The CDR3 coding sequence is TGTGCCAGCAGTTCCTACGTGGGGGCGTCCTACAATGAGCAGTTCTTG. Translated: CASSSYVGASYNEQFL.

As concerns this clonotype: Its ends do not fully match the called genes, so a read error is possible. The chain carries TRBV11-2 and TRBJ1-2, with 9 bases matching TRBD1. Germline CDR1 is SGHAT and CDR2 is FQNNGV. The CDR3 covers 15 residues. The CDR3 here is CASNNTGGSSPGYTF. DNA of the CDR3: TGTGCCAGCAACAATACAGGGGGCTCCTCCCCTGGCTACACCTTT.

As concerns this clonotype: An end of the junction differs from the germline gene, which may be a read error. The CDR3 protein is CSAQRGGTNTQYF. The CDR3 coding sequence is TGCAGCGCCCAGCGTGGGGGCACAAATACGCAGTATTTT. This chain links TRBV29-1 with TRBJ2-3; tentative D call: TRBD1 (6 bases). The CDR3 is made up of 13 amino acids. Germline assignment: CDR1 SQVTM and CDR2 ANQGSEA.

V and J are TRBV6-5 and TRBJ1-1, with D maybe TRBD1 (6 bases). Deletions cut 6 bases from V and 3 bases from J, with 14 bases between. This CDR3 contains 14 residues. The germline V gene encodes CDR1 MNHEY and CDR2 SVGAGI. In DNA, the CDR3 is TGTGCCAGCAGCCCCTCGGACAGTTACACTGAAGCTTTCTTT. Translation: CASSPSDSYTEAFF.

This clonotype was seen ten or more times. The rearrangement joins TRBV7-8 to TRBJ1-2; no definite D call. The length of the CDR3 is 14 residues. Trimming left V 1 base short and J 2 bases short, with 8 bases between. Germline V gene lookup returns CDR1 SGHVS and CDR2 FQNEAQ. The CDR3 region has the DNA TGTGCCAGCAGCTTAGGTGGAACCAACTATGGCTACACCTTC. It is translated as CASSLGGTNYGYTF.

The rearrangement joins TRBV11-2 to TRBJ2-1; 9 nucleotides match TRBD2. CDR1 SGHAT and CDR2 FQNNGV come from the germline V gene. With 0 bases clipped from V and 9 bases from J, the junction kept 6 bases outside the gene matches. The CDR3 spans 15 residues. CDR3 residues: CASSLELAGMIEQFF. DNA of the CDR3: TGTGCCAGCAGCTTAGAGCTAGCGGGAATGATTGAGCAGTTCTTC.

A single count supports this clonotype. Compared with germline, one end of the junction differs, possibly owing to a read error. The chain joins TRBV10-1 to TRBJ2-3; TRBD2 matches 7 bases. The CDR3 runs to 16 residues. Germline V gene lookup returns CDR1 WNHNN and CDR2 SYGVQD (reference sequence). CDR3: CARSGRKAGPTDTQYF. CDR3 nucleotide sequence: TGCGCCCGCAGTGGCCGAAAAGCGGGACCCACAGATACGCAGTATTTT.

Note on this clonotype: A much larger clone lies one base from this, so it may be a read error. The rearrangement joins TRBV12-3 or TRBV12-4 to TRBJ1-3; D ambiguous. The CDR3 contains 16 residues. V was pared by 8 bases and J by 0 bases, with 17 bases between. The CDR3 nucleotides read TGTGCCAGCGGTCTTGACCAGCGCATCTCTGGAAACACCATATATTTT. It codes for CASGLDQRISGNTIYF.

Turning to this clonotype: One end of the junction varies from germline; a read error may be responsible. This rearrangement joins TRBV7-9 to TRBJ2-7; TRBD2 aligns across 11 bases. CDR3 length equals 18 residues. Germline V gene lookup returns CDR1 SEHNR and CDR2 FQNEAQ (reference sequence). CDR3: CASRDVTSGNQRPYEQYF. Written as DNA, the CDR3 is TGTGCCAGCAGGGACGTGACTAGCGGGAACCAGCGTCCCTACGAACAGTACTTC.

The V call is TRBV29-1, the J call TRBJ2-3; 8 nucleotides agree with TRBD1. CDR1 and CDR2 from the germline V gene are SQVTM and ANQGSEA. This CDR3 comprises 13 residues. CDR3 loop: CRGTGGNTDTQYF. The CDR3 bases are TGCAGGGGTACAGGGGGTAACACAGATACGCAGTATTTT.

In regard to this clonotype: The conserved phenylalanine or tryptophan normally closing the CDR3 is absent here, so this likely arose from a read error. J is TRBJ2-5 and V is TRBV6-5; possibly TRBD2 for D (5 bases). Germline V gene data show CDR1 as MNHEY and CDR2 as SVGAGI. The CDR3 is made up of 15 amino acids. The DNA of the CDR3 is TGTGTCAGCAGTTACGCGGGCTATGGTAAAGAGACCCAGTACTTA. Translating it yields CVSSYAGYGKETQYL.

Many counts were recorded for this clonotype. The chain employs TRBV11-2 and TRBJ2-6; TRBD1 matches at 7 bases. V lost 3 bases, J lost 2 bases, and 4 bases stayed unmatched. The CDR3 runs to 16 residues. Germline assignment: CDR1 SGHAT and CDR2 FQNNGV. CDR3 amino acids: CASSLTGRTGANVLTF. DNA of the CDR3: TGTGCCAGCAGCTTGACAGGGAGAACTGGGGCCAACGTCCTGACTTTC.

About this clonotype: The CDR3 ends on some other residue instead of the conserved phenylalanine or tryptophan, so this is likely a read error. This sequence joins TRBV4-3 and TRBJ2-7, with 9 bases that match TRBD2. With V trimmed by 0 bases and J by 2 bases, 8 bases remained unmatched. CDR3 length: 17 amino acids. Germline CDR1 LGHNA, CDR2 YSLEER. CDR3 nucleotide sequence: TGCGCCAGCAGCCAAGATTGGAGTAGCGGGAGCGCCTACGAGCAGTACTTA. Its translation is CASSQDWSSGSAYEQYL.

CDR3 nucleotides: TGTGCCAGCAGTTTTCGGCTGAACAATCAGCCCCAGCATTTT. Its protein is CASSFRLNNQPQHF. V and J are TRBV12-3 or TRBV12-4 and TRBJ1-5; D gene ambiguous. This CDR3 contains 14 residues. The V end was cut by 3 bases, the J end by 3 bases, with 9 bases between.

In this sample, this clonotype turned up many times. The chain joins TRBV12-3 or TRBV12-4 to TRBJ2-7; D remains ambiguous. V lost 4 bases, J lost 5 bases, and 9 bases lay in between. The CDR3 totals 12 residues. CDR3 sequence (DNA): TGTGCCAGCAGTTCTAGGGTAGACGAGCAGTACTTC. As protein: CASSSRVDEQYF.

This clonotype occurred many times. The chain couples TRBV4-2 to TRBJ2-5; D is tentatively TRBD1 or TRBD2 (5 bases each). V was cut by 0 bases and J by 5 bases, with 10 bases left in between. The germline V gene has CDR1 LGHNA and CDR2 YNFKEQ. The CDR3 is 14 residues long. CDR3 nucleotide sequence: TGTGCCAGCAGCCAAGACCGACAGCGGGAGACCCAGTACTTC. Encoded protein: CASSQDRQRETQYF.

In regard to this clonotype: At one of its ends the junction is not consistent with the germline gene, which may arise from a read error. This rearrangement joins TRBV10-3 to TRBJ1-1; D unresolved. Germline V CDR1 and CDR2: ENHRY, SYGVKD. The length of the CDR3 is 14 residues. The CDR3 DNA follows: TGTGCCATCAGTGAGCTAAAGAAACACACTGAAGATTTCTTT. Amino acids: CAISELKKHTEDFF.

About this clonotype: The conserved final phenylalanine or tryptophan is absent from the CDR3, which likely points to a read error. CDR3 in DNA: TGTGTCAGCAGCTTTACCTCTTATGCTAGCGGGAGGGCCGGGGATGAGCAGTTCCTC. Its protein product is CVSSFTSYASGRAGDEQFL. The chain combines TRBV11-1 with TRBJ2-1; 12 nucleotides agree with TRBD2. Germline CDR1 SGHAT, CDR2 FQDESV (reference sequence). The CDR3 loop spans 19 amino acids.

As regards this clonotype: Lacking the conserved final phenylalanine or tryptophan, this CDR3 likely reflects a read error. This chain links TRBV11-1 with TRBJ2-1; 8 bases line up with TRBD2. CDR1 is SGHAT and CDR2 is FQDESV in the germline V gene (reference sequence). The CDR3 has 15 amino acids. The ends lost 4 bases at V and 5 bases at J; junction bases unmatched: 7. The CDR3 bases are TGTGCCAGCAGCTCGACCGGGCGGGGGGACAATGAGCAGTTCTTA. It specifies CASSSTGRGDNEQFL.

As regards this clonotype: This may come from a read error, since a much larger clone is one base off. CDR3 protein: CSAGTGSATNEKLFF. CDR3 sequence (DNA): TGCAGCGCTGGGACAGGGAGTGCAACTAATGAAAAACTGTTTTTT. This chain joins TRBV29-1 and TRBJ1-4; 9 bases align to TRBD1. Looked up from germline, CDR1 is SQVTM and CDR2 is ANQGSEA. The V segment lost 7 bases and the J segment 0 bases; nucleotides outside the gene matches: 6. The CDR3 consists of 15 residues.

The chain links TRBV10-2 to TRBJ1-2; possibly TRBD1 for D (5 bases). V shed 4 bases and J shed 8 bases, with 38 bases lying between them. Germline loops: CDR1 WSHSY, CDR2 SAAADI. This CDR3 has 21 amino acids. CDR3 amino acids: CASSGGLVPGGSRRLGYGYTF. In DNA form, the CDR3 reads TGCGCCAGCAGTGGGGGCTTAGTGCCGGGGGGTAGCCGAAGATTGGGTTACGGCTACACCTTC.

With regard to this clonotype: This CDR3 is missing its conserved last phenylalanine or tryptophan, likely due to a read error. The rearrangement uses TRBV10-2 and TRBJ2-7, with a tentative D call TRBD1 (5 bases). This CDR3 is 13 amino acids long. Germline V CDR1 and CDR2: WSHSY, SAAADI. In DNA, the CDR3 is TGTGCCAGCAGGTTACAGGTAGCCTACGAGCAGTACCTC. Translating it yields CASRLQVAYEQYL.

As for this clonotype: Germline is not matched at one junction end, which may reflect a read error. The J gene is TRBJ2-5, the V gene TRBV11-2; possible D gene TRBD2, 5 bases. The germline gives CDR1 SGHAT, CDR2 FQNNGV. CDR3 size: 18 residues. In DNA form, the CDR3 reads TGTGCCAGCGGCTTAGCGAGGCTAGCCCTGAGAAAAAAAGAGACCCGGTACTTC. Protein product: CASGLARLALRKKETRYF.

A note on this clonotype: One base away lies a much larger clone, so this may be a sequencing read error. The V and J genes are TRBV7-9 and TRBJ2-7; D is undetermined. The CDR3 sequence is 12 residues long. Germline V gene lookup returns CDR1 SEHNR and CDR2 FQNEAQ (reference sequence). CDR3 in DNA: TGTGCCAGCAGCTTACAAGCCTACGACCAGTACTTC. Encoded protein: CASSLQAYDQYF.

This clonotype occurred once. The rearrangement links TRBV6-2 or TRBV6-3 to TRBJ2-7; 12 nucleotides agree with TRBD1. Germline lookup yields CDR1 MNHEY and CDR2 SVGEGT. The CDR3 has 19 amino acids. The DNA for the CDR3 is TGTGTCGGCAGTTGGCGATCGGGGACAGGGGGCTTCAAGAACCTGGAGCAGTACTTC. This encodes CVGSWRSGTGGFKNLEQYF.

The sample holds a few counts of this clonotype. A read error may explain this, as a much larger clone is one base away. The chain combines TRBV28 with TRBJ2-3; a weak D match, TRBD2 (6 bases). There are 16 residues in the CDR3. The germline V gene has CDR1 MDHEN and CDR2 SYDVKM. This chain's CDR3 is CATSLAGTPTTDTQYF. CDR3 coding DNA: TGTGCCACCAGTTTGGCGGGGACCCCCACCACAGATACGCAGTATTTT.

This clonotype has just one count. The CDR3 ends on some other residue instead of the conserved phenylalanine or tryptophan, so this is likely a read error. The chain combines TRBV29-1 with TRBJ2-2, with D possibly TRBD2 on 5 matching bases. CDR3 length equals 12 residues. Germline CDR1 is SQVTM and CDR2 is ANQGSEA. The CDR3 is CSIEGRGGELFL. The CDR3 DNA reads TGCAGCATTGAAGGTCGGGGCGGGGAGCTGTTTCTT.

The genes are TRBV4-1 and TRBJ2-2; 10 positions agree with TRBD1. This CDR3 comprises 16 residues. Germline lookup yields CDR1 MGHRA and CDR2 YSYEKL. V lost 7 bases to trimming and J lost 16 bases; unmatched junction nucleotides: 21. The CDR3 coding sequence is TGCGCCAGCAACGATCTGGACAGGGGGTTAACCGGAGGGCCGTTTTTT. Translating it yields CASNDLDRGLTGGPFF.

Comment on this clonotype: A single base separates this from a much larger clone, so it may be a read error. This chain links TRBV14 with TRBJ2-1; D possibly corresponds to TRBD2 (7 bases). There are 15 residues in the CDR3. In germline, CDR1 is SGHDN, CDR2 FVKESK. Here the CDR3 DNA reads TGTGCCAGCAGCCCCGTGGGGGGGCTCTACAATAAGCAGTTCTTC. Translation: CASSPVGGLYNKQFF.